This T cell receptor (beta chain) was profiled in a study of shared clonotypes between healthy human individuals. Study-wide background: Per-donor plates numbered three CD4 naive, three CD4 memory, two CD8 naive and one CD8 memory. Findings and caveats of the study: The sampled material consisted only of blood, and tissue repertoires are likely to differ.

This clone has a single count. Antigen unknown. All donors were healthy HIV-negative adults lacking recent acute infections or vaccinations. Germline lookup yields CDR1 SGHTA and CDR2 FQGNSA. V lost 5 bases and J lost 8, with 5 bases in between. The CDR3 runs to 10 residues. TCRdb keeps only in-frame clones here, not all; method: immunoSEQ multiplex PCR. Of roughly 2,300,000 clones detected, 92% appear once; the ten largest clones hold approximately 0.41%. This sequence originates from a man aged 18 to 29 in good health. Some clones in this sample may be carry-over from other donors' samples. The chain is built from TRBV7-2 and TRBJ2-3; D is perhaps TRBD1 (5 bases). The sample comprised naive CD4+ T cells from PBMCs. The subset was: CD45RA+ positively selected. The CDR3 region is CASSQGTQYF. The DNA for the CDR3 is TGTGCCAGCAGCCAGGGTACGCAGTATTTT.